The following is a T cell receptor (beta chain) sequence with its context. Its antigen is not known. This CDR3 region has 19 residues. The germline gives CDR1 SGDLS, CDR2 YYNGEE. The ends were cut back, 3 bases at V and 9 bases at J, with 31 bases in the middle. The data were obtained in a study of shared clonotypes between healthy human individuals. Overall study findings and caveats: Larger richness was generally estimated for naive than memory subsets.

In the naive CD8 group, cells lacked CD45RO and were positively selected for CCR7, so terminally differentiated effector memory CD45RA+ cells were left out. Samples underwent the assay at deep level. Libraries were prepared by immunoSEQ multiplex PCR; TCRdb keeps only in-frame clonotypes and omits some of them. The sample records around 560,000 clones, around 95% being singletons. The TCR comes from a woman aged 25 to 39 in good health. The sample was naive CD8+ T cells sorted from blood. The chain joins TRBV9 to TRBJ2-1; tentatively, D is TRBD1 or TRBD2 (5 bases each). The CDR3 DNA follows: TGTGCCAGCAGCGCCCTAGGTAAGGTAATAAACACCCCTGGGGGTGAGCAGTTCTTC. This sequence encodes CASSALGKVINTPGGEQFF.